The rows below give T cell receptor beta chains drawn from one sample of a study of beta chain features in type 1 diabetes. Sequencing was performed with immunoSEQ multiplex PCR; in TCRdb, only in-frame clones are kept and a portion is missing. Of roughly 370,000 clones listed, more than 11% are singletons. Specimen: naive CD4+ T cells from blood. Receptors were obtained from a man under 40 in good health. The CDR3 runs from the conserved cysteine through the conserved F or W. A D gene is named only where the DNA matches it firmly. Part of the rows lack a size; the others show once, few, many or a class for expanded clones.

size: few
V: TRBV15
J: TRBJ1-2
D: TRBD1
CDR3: CATSDEPGQGYGYTF
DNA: TGTGCCACCAGCGATGAGCCGGGACAGGGATATGGCTACACCTTC

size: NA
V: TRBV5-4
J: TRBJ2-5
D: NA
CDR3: CASSLGQGRETQYF
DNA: TGTGCCAGCAGCTTAGGGCAGGGGCGGGAGACCCAGTACTTC

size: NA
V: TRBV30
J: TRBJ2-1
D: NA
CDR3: CAWRFGDNEQFF
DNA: TGTGCCTGGAGGTTCGGGGACAATGAGCAGTTCTTC

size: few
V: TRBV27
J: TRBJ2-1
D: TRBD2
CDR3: CASSPRGGTSGFREQFF
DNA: TGTGCCAGCAGTCCCCGGGGGGGGACTAGCGGATTTAGGGAGCAGTTCTTC

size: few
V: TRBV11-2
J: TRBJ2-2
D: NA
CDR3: CASSLGTVADELFF
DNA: TGTGCCAGCAGCTTAGGGACAGTAGCGGATGAGCTGTTTTTT

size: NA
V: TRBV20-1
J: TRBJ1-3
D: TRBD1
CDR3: CSAARDRVYF
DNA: TGCAGTGCTGCACGAGACAGGGTCTATTTT

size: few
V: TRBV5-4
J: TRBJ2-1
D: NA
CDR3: CASSLVPKTYNEQFF
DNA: TGTGCCAGCAGCTTGGTTCCGAAAACCTACAATGAGCAGTTCTTC

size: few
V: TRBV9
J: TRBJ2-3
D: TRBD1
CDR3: CASSVGGTGGRLGTDTQYF
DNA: TGTGCCAGCAGCGTAGGGGGGACAGGCGGACGGCTAGGCACAGATACGCAGTATTTT

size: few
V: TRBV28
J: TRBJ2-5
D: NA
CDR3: CASSPTGPETQYF
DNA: TGTGCCAGCAGTCCGACAGGTCCAGAGACCCAGTACTTC

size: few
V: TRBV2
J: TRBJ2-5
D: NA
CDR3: CASSGGLIETQYF
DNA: TGTGCCAGCAGTGGAGGTCTGATAGAGACCCAGTACTTC

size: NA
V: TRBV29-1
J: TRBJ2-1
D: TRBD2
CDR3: CSGDPLEGAGNEQFF
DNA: TGCAGCGGTGACCCTCTGGAGGGAGCGGGGAATGAGCAGTTCTTC

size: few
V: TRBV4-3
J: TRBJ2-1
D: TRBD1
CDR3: CASSQDFLGQAYNEQFF
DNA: TGCGCCAGCAGCCAAGATTTTCTGGGACAGGCCTACAATGAGCAGTTCTTC

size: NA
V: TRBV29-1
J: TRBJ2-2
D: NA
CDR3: CSVESRRELFF
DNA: TGCAGCGTTGAATCTAGGAGGGAGCTGTTTTTT

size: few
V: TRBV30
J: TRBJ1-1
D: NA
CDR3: CAWRVGGGTEAFF
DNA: TGTGCCTGGAGAGTCGGAGGGGGGACTGAAGCTTTCTTT

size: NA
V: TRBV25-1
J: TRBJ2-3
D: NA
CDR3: CASSESGGGTDTQYF
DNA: TGTGCCAGCAGTGAATCAGGGGGGGGCACAGATACGCAGTATTTT

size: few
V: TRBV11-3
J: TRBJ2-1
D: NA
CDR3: CASKDRNNEQFF
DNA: TGTGCCAGCAAGGACAGAAACAATGAGCAGTTCTTC

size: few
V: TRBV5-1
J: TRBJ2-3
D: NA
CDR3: CASSLEAETDTQYF
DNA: TGCGCCAGCAGCTTGGAGGCGGAAACAGATACGCAGTATTTT

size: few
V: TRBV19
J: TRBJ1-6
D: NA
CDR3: CASSTEAGDSPLHF
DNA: TGTGCCAGTAGCACTGAGGCAGGGGATTCACCCCTCCACTTT

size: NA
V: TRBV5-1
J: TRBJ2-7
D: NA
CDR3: CASSLDTRYEQYF
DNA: TGCGCCAGCAGCTTGGACACTCGGTACGAGCAGTACTTC

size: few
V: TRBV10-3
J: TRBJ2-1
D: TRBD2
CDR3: CAIRGTSGNEQFF
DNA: TGTGCCATCAGAGGGACTAGCGGGAATGAGCAGTTCTTC

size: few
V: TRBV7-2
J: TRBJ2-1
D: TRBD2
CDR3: CASSNRPGLAFDEQFF
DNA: TGTGCCAGCAGCAACAGACCGGGACTAGCATTCGATGAGCAGTTCTTC

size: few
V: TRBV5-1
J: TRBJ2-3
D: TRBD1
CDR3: CASSPGAGGKTDTQYF
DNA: TGCGCCAGCAGCCCCGGGGCAGGGGGCAAAACAGATACGCAGTATTTT

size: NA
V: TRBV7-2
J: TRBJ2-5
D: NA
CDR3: CASSAPGRETQYF
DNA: TGTGCCAGCAGCGCCCCCGGCCGGGAGACCCAGTACTTC

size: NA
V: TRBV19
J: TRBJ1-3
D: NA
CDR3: CASSLLGNTIYF
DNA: TGTGCCAGTAGCCTGCTAGGAAACACCATATATTTT

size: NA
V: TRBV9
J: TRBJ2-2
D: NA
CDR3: CASRPTSLNTGELFF
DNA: TGTGCCAGCAGACCGACTAGTCTGAACACCGGGGAGCTGTTTTTT

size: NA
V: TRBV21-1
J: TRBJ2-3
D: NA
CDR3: CASSKAWDIKADTQYF
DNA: TGTGCCAGCAGCAAAGCTTGGGATATTAAGGCAGATACGCAGTATTTT

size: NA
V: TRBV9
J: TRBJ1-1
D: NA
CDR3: CASSVEPGHTEAFF
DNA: TGTGCCAGCAGCGTAGAACCGGGTCACACTGAAGCTTTCTTT

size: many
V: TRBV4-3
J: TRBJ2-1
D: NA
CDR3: CASSQDFRYNEQFF
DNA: TGCGCCAGCAGCCAAGATTTCCGATACAATGAGCAGTTCTTC

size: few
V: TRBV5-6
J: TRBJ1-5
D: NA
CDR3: CASSLSGPNQPQHF
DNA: TGTGCCAGCAGCTTGAGTGGGCCAAATCAGCCCCAGCATTTT

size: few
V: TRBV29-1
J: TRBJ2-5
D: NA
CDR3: CSVEDLGVRDPQYF
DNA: TGCAGCGTTGAAGATCTTGGAGTAAGAGACCCCCAGTACTTC

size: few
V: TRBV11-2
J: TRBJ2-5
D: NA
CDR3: CASSSTGRPKETQYF
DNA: TGTGCCAGCAGCTCGACAGGCCGACCCAAAGAGACCCAGTACTTC

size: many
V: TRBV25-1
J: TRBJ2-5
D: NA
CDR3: CASSPVEEWTQYF
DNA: TGTGCCAGCAGCCCGGTTGAAGAATGGACCCAGTACTTC

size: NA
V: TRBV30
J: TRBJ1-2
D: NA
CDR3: CAWSSQGGGYTF
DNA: TGTGCCTGGAGTTCCCAGGGTGGAGGCTACACCTTC

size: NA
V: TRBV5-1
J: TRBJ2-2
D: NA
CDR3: CASSLPGQSNTGELFF
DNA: TGCGCCAGCAGCTTACCGGGACAATCGAACACCGGGGAGCTGTTTTTT

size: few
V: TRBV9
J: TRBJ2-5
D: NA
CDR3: CASSGDELTQYF
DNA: TGTGCCAGCAGCGGCGACGAGTTGACCCAGTACTTC

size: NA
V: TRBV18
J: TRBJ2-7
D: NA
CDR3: CASSPLISSYEQYF
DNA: TGTGCCAGCTCACCTTTAATAAGTTCCTACGAGCAGTACTTC

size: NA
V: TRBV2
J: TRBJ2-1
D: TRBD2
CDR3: CASSVTGTSFF
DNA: TGTGCCAGCAGTGTAACCGGGACTAGTTTCTTC

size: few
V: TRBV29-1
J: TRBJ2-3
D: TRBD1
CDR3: CSVLSGQGIVDTQYF
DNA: TGCAGCGTGCTGTCGGGACAGGGGATTGTAGATACGCAGTATTTT

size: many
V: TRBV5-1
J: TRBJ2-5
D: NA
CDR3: CASSLGQETQYF
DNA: TGCGCCAGCAGCTTGGGCCAAGAGACCCAGTACTTC

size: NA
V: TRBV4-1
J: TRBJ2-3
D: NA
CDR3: CASSQLAADTQYF
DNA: TGCGCCAGCAGCCAACTGGCGGCGGATACGCAGTATTTT

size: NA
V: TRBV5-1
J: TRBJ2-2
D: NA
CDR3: CASSLDPAGTGELFF
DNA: TGCGCCAGCAGCTTGGACCCGGCCGGGACCGGGGAGCTGTTTTTT

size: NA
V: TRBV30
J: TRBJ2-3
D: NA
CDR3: CAWSPLLGLDTQYF
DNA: TGTGCCTGGAGTCCTCTGTTGGGACTAGATACGCAGTATTTT

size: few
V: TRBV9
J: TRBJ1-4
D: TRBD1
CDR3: CASSVESVGTDPYEKLFF
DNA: TGTGCCAGCAGCGTAGAGTCGGTGGGGACAGATCCCTATGAAAAACTGTTTTTT

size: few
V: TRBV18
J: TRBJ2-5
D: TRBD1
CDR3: CASSPKLTGAETQYF
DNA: TGTGCCAGCTCACCGAAATTGACAGGGGCTGAGACCCAGTACTTC

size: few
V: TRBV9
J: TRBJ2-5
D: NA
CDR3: CASSVRGHLGETQYF
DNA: TGTGCCAGCAGCGTAAGGGGACACCTAGGAGAGACCCAGTACTTC

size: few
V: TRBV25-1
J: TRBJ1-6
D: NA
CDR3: CASSEFDSGGSPLHF
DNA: TGTGCCAGCAGTGAATTTGACAGTGGCGGGTCACCCCTCCACTTT

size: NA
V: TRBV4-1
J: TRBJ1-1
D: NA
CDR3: CASSQVQPNTEAFF
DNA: TGCGCCAGCAGCCAAGTACAGCCGAACACTGAAGCTTTCTTT

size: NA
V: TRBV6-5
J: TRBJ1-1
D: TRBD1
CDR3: CASSYVDRAKAFF
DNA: TGTGCCAGCAGTTACGTGGACAGGGCGAAAGCTTTCTTT

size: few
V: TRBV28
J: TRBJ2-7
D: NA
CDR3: CASSPAGPMYEQYF
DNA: TGTGCCAGCAGCCCCGCGGGACCTATGTACGAGCAGTACTTC

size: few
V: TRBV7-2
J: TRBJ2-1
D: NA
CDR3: CASSLGASSFNEQFF
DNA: TGTGCCAGCAGCTTAGGGGCTAGCAGCTTCAATGAGCAGTTCTTC

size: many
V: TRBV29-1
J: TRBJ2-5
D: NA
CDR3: CSVRLEGRETQYF
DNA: TGCAGCGTCAGGCTAGAGGGAAGAGAGACCCAGTACTTC

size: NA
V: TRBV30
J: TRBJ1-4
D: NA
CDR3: CAWSRGTNEKLFF
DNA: TGTGCCTGGAGTAGGGGAACTAATGAAAAACTGTTTTTT

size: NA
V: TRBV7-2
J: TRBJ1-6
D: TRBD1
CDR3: CASSSYRGENSPLHF
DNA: TGTGCCAGCAGCTCCTACAGGGGTGAAAATTCACCCCTCCACTTT

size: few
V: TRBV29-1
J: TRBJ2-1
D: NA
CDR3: CSTYPSGAYNEQFF
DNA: TGCAGCACTTACCCTTCCGGGGCATACAATGAGCAGTTCTTC